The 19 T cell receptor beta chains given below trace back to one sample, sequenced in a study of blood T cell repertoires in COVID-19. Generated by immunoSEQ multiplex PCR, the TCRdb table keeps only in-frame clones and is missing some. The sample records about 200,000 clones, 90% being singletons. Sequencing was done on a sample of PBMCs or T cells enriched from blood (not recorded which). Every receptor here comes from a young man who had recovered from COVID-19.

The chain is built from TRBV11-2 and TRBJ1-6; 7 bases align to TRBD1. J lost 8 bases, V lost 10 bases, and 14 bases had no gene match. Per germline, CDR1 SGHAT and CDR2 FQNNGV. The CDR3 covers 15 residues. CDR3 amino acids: CATSLAGTEDSPLHF. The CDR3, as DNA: TGTGCCACCTCCCTGGCCGGGACAGAGGATTCACCCCTCCACTTT. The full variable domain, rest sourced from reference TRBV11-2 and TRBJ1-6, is EAGVAQSPRYKIIEKRQSVAFWCNPISGHATLYWYQQILGQGPKLLIQFQNNGVVDDSQLPKDRFSAERLKGVDSTLKIQPAKLEDSAVYLCATSLAGTEDSPLHFGNGTRLTVT.

CDR3 sequence: CASSLTRAYNSPLHF. The CDR3 bases are TGTGCCAGCAGCTTAACGAGGGCCTATAATTCACCCCTCCACTTT. The chain is built from TRBV7-6 and TRBJ1-6; D is unresolved. Trimming pared 2 bases from V and 2 bases from J, leaving 7 bases between. Germline V gene sequence: CDR1 SGHVS, CDR2 FNYEAQ. The CDR3 totals 15 residues.

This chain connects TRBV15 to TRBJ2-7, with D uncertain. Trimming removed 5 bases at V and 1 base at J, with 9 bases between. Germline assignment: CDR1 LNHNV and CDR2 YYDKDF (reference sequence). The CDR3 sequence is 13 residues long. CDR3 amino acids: CATSRPESYEQYF. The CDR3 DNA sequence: TGTGCCACCAGCCGGCCGGAGTCCTACGAGCAGTACTTC.

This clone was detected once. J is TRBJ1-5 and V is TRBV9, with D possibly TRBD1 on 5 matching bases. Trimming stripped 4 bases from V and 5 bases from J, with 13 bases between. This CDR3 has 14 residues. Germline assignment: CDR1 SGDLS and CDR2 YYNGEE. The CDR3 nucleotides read TGTGCCAGCAGCCAGGGCCTCGACCATCAGCCCCAGCATTTT. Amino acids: CASSQGLDHQPQHF.

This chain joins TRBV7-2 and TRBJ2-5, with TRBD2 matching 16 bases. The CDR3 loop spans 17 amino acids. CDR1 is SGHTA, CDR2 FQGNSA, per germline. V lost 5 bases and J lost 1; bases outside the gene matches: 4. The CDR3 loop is CASSMGLAGGSQETQYF. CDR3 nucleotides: TGTGCCAGCAGCATGGGACTAGCGGGGGGGTCCCAAGAGACCCAGTACTTC.

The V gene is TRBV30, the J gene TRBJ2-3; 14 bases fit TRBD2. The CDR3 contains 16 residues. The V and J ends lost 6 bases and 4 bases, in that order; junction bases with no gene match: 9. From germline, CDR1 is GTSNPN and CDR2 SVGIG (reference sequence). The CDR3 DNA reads TGTGCCTGTCCCGAGGGACTAGCGGGAGAATCAGATACGCAGTATTTT. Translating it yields CACPEGLAGESDTQYF.

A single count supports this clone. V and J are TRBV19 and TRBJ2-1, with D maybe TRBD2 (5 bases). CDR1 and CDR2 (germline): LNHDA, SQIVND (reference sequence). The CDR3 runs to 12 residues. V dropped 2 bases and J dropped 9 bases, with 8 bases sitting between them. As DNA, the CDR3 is TGTGCCAGTAGTATAACTAGAGGTGAGCAGTTCTTC. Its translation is CASSITRGEQFF.

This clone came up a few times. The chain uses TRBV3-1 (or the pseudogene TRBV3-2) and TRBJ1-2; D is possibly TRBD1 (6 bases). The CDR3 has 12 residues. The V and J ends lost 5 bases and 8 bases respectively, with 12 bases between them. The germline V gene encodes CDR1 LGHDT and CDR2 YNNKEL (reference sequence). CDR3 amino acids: CASSARGGGYTF. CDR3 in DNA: TGTGCCAGCAGCGCCAGGGGAGGGGGCTACACCTTC.

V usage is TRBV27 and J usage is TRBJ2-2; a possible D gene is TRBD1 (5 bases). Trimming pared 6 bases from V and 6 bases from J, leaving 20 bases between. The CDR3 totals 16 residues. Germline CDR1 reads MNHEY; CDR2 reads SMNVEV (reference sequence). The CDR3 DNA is TGTGCCAGCAGCCTCCATATCAGGGTCCAAGCCGGGGAGCTGTTTTTT. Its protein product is CASSLHIRVQAGELFF.

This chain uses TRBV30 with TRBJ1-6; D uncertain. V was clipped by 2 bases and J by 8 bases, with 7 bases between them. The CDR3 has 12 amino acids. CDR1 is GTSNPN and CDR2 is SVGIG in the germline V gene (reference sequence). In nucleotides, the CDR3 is TGTGCCTGGAGTCGAGGAGATTCACCCCTCCACTTT. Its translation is CAWSRGDSPLHF.

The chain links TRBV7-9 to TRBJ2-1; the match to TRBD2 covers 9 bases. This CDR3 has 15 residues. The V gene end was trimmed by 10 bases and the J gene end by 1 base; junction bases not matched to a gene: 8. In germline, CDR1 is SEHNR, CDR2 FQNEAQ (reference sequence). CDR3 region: CATNIAGVSYNEQFF. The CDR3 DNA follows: TGTGCCACCAATATAGCGGGAGTTTCCTACAATGAGCAGTTCTTC.

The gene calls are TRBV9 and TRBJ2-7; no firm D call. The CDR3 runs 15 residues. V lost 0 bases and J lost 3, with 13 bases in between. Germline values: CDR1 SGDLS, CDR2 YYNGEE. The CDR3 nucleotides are TGTGCCAGCAGCGTAGGTGTGCAGGCCAGCTACGAGCAGTACTTC. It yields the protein CASSVGVQASYEQYF.

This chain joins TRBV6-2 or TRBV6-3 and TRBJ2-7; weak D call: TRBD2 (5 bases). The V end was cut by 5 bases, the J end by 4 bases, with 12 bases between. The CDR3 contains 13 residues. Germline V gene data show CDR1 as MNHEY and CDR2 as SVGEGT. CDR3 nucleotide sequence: TGTGCCAGCAGTCCCGGGAACTCTTACGAGCAGTACTTC. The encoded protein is CASSPGNSYEQYF.

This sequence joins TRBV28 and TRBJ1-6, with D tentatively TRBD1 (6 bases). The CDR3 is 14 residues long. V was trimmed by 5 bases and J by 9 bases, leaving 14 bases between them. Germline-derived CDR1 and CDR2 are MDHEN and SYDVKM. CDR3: CASSNTGLGSPLHF. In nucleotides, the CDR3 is TGTGCCAGCAGTAACACAGGGCTGGGTTCACCCCTCCACTTT.

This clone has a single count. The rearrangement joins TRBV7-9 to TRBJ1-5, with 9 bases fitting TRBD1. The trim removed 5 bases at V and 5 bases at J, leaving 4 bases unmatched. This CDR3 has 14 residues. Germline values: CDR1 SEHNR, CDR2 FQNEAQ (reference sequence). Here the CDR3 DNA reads TGTGCCAGCAGCACACAGGGGGCCTATCAGCCCCAGCATTTT. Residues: CASSTQGAYQPQHF. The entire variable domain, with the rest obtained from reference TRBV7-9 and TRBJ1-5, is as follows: DTGVSQNPRHKITKRGQNVTFRCDPISEHNRLYWYRQTLGQGPEFLTYFQNEAQLEKSRLLSDRFSAERPKGSFSTLEIQRTEQGDSAMYLCASSTQGAYQPQHFGDGTRLSIL.

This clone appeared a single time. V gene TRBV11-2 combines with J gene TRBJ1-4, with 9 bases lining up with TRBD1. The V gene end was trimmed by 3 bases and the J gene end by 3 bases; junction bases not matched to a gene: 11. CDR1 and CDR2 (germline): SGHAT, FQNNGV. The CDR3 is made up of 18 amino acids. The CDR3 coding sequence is TGTGCCAGCAGCTTCTACAACAGGGGGCGCTTAGCTAATGAAAAACTGTTTTTT. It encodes CASSFYNRGRLANEKLFF.

The DNA for the CDR3 is TGTGCCAGCAGCCCGCAGGCCTTGAGTCCCCAGTACTTC. Its translation is CASSPQALSPQYF. This chain connects TRBV5-6 to TRBJ2-5, with unresolved D. Germline CDR1 reads SGHDT; CDR2 reads YYEEEE. The CDR3 is made up of 13 amino acids. V lost 4 bases to trimming and J lost 9 bases, with 16 bases between them.

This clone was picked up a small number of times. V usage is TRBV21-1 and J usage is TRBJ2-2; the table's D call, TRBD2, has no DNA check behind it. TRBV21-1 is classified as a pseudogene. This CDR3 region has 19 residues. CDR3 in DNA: TGTGCCAGCAGCAAAGGAGGGTGGCGGGAGGGCCTTTTGTCCGGGGAGCTGTTTTTT. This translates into CASSKGGWREGLLSGELFF.

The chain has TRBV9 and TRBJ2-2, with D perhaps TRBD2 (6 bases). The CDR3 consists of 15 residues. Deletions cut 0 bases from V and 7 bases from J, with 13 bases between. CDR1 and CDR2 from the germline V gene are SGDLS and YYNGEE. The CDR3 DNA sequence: TGTGCCAGCAGCGTAGTCGGCGGGAATTTCGGGGAGCTGTTTTTT. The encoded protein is CASSVVGGNFGELFF.